The rows below give T cell receptor beta chains drawn from one sample of a study of radiation and T cells in renal cell carcinoma. The assay was immunoSEQ multiplex PCR, and TCRdb's table has in-frame clones only and misses some. The repertoire has about 140,000 clones, 80% to 90% of them found once; the top ten carry 15% to 20%. Sample: blood, taken from a patient whose treatment included radiotherapy and nephrectomy. These receptors were collected from a woman aged 45 to 65 with renal cell carcinoma. Each CDR3 is given with its conserved first and last residue. D genes are given only for firm matches. Not every row has a clone size; where given, it reads once, few, many or a size class.

>.|13|TRBJ2-3|.|TRBV4-1
TGCGCCAGCAGCCAAGTATTTACAGATACGCAGTATTTT
CASSQVFTDTQYF
>.|14|TRBJ1-2|.|TRBV2
TGTGCCAGCGGTCCGGGGGCAGCTAACTATGGCTACACCTTC
CASGPGAANYGYTF
>.|14|TRBJ2-7|.|TRBV5-4
TGTGCCAGCAGCTTGCAAGGGGTTAACTACGAGCAGTACTTC
CASSLQGVNYEQYF
>.|16|TRBJ2-6|.|TRBV7-9
TGTGCCAGCAGCTTAGCAGGCAGCTCTGGGGCCAACGTCCTGACTTTC
CASSLAGSSGANVLTF
>.|14|TRBJ2-5|once|TRBV9
TGTGCCAGCACCCCCGGAACGGGGATGGAGACCCAGTACTTC
CASTPGTGMETQYF
>.|14|TRBJ2-7|.|TRBV10-1
TGCGCCAGCAGTGAGGGACTGGATTCCTACGAGCAGTACTTC
CASSEGLDSYEQYF
>TRBD2|16|TRBJ2-5|.|TRBV11-2
TGTGCCAGCAGCTTAGGTAGCGGGGGAGACCAAGAGACCCAGTACTTC
CASSLGSGGDQETQYF
>TRBD1|17|TRBJ2-7|.|TRBV4-3
TGCGCCAGCAGCCAAGATCATAGAGACAGGGGGGGATACGAGCAGTACTTC
CASSQDHRDRGGYEQYF
>TRBD2|16|TRBJ2-3|once|TRBV4-1
TGCGCCAGCAGCCAAGGAACTAGCGGGGTTATAGATACGCAGTATTTT
CASSQGTSGVIDTQYF
>.|14|TRBJ2-5|.|TRBV28
TGTGCCAGCAGTCCTCCCGGGCTCCAAGAGACCCAGTACTTC
CASSPPGLQETQYF
>.|15|TRBJ2-3|.|TRBV7-9
TGTGCCAGCAGCGAGCAGGGTAGTGAGACAGATACGCAGTATTTT
CASSEQGSETDTQYF
>.|15|TRBJ1-5|.|TRBV5-5
TGTGCCAGCAGCCCAACTGCGAACGGCAATCAGCCCCAGCATTTT
CASSPTANGNQPQHF
>.|14|TRBJ1-2|once|TRBV4-3
TGCGCCAGCAGCCAAGAGGGGGGCAGGAGTGGCTACACCTTC
CASSQEGGRSGYTF
>.|14|TRBJ2-1|.|TRBV18
TGTGCCAGCCTCCAGGAGAGCTCCTACAATGAGCAGTTCTTC
CASLQESSYNEQFF
>.|14|TRBJ1-2|.|TRBV27
TGTGCCAGCAGTCTCGGTCTAAATGGCTATGGCTACACCTTC
CASSLGLNGYGYTF
>.|14|TRBJ2-3|.|TRBV2
TGTGCCACAACCCCTGACAGAAACACAGATACGCAGTATTTT
CATTPDRNTDTQYF
>TRBD1|15|TRBJ2-3|.|TRBV28
TGTGCCAGCGGGTTTTCACAGGGGGGTGCAGATACGCAGTATTTT
CASGFSQGGADTQYF
>TRBD2|15|TRBJ2-3|.|TRBV7-2
TGTGCCAGCAGCTACCGGACTAGGACCACAGATACGCAGTATTTT
CASSYRTRTTDTQYF
>TRBD2|15|TRBJ2-4|.|TRBV7-2
TGTGCCAGCAGCCCCCAGCGGGGGGCAAATGGCATTCAGTACTTC
CASSPQRGANGIQYF
>TRBD1|15|TRBJ1-6|.|TRBV4-3
TGCGCCAGCAGACGCGGGACAGCTCTAAATTCACCCCTCCACTTT
CASRRGTALNSPLHF
>.|13|TRBJ2-2|once|TRBV11-2
TGTGCCAGCAGCTCAGGGTTCATCGGGGAGCTGTTTTTT
CASSSGFIGELFF
>TRBD1|15|TRBJ1-6|.|TRBV14
TGTGCCAGCAGCCCCACAGGGGGCAATAATTCACCCCTCCACTTT
CASSPTGGNNSPLHF
>.|13|TRBJ1-1|.|TRBV19
TGTGCCAGTAGTATTTCGGTGAACACTGAAGCTTTCTTT
CASSISVNTEAFF
>TRBD2|18|TRBJ2-1|.|TRBV4-1
TGCGCCAGCAGCCAAGAAAGAAGCGGGAGAAGCTCCTACAATGAGCAGTTCTTC
CASSQERSGRSSYNEQFF
>.|14|TRBJ2-3|.|TRBV5-1
TGCGCCAGCGGAGAGGGGGGAAGCACAGATACGCAGTATTTT
CASGEGGSTDTQYF
>.|13|TRBJ2-5|few|TRBV9
TGTGCCAGCAGCGCTAAGCCGGGAGAGACCCAGTACTTC
CASSAKPGETQYF
>TRBD2|15|TRBJ2-3|.|TRBV6-1
TGTGCCAGCAGTGCCCTAGCGGGAGGCACAGATACGCAGTATTTT
CASSALAGGTDTQYF
>TRBD2|16|TRBJ2-3|.|TRBV7-2
TGTGCCAGCAGCATACTAGCGGGGGGTTCCACAGATACGCAGTATTTT
CASSILAGGSTDTQYF
>.|14|TRBJ2-1|.|TRBV7-3
TGTGCCAGCAGCTTAGGGGGCCTTGTGGATGAGCAGTTCTTC
CASSLGGLVDEQFF
>.|13|TRBJ1-2|once|TRBV6-5
TGTGCCACCTCAACCCCGAGGGCGGGTGGCTACACCTTC
CATSTPRAGGYTF
>TRBD1|16|TRBJ1-2|.|TRBV5-6
TGTGCCAGCAGCCCCGGGACAGGGTTCACTAACTATGGCTACACCTTC
CASSPGTGFTNYGYTF
>TRBD2|15|TRBJ2-3|.|TRBV9
TGTGCCAGCAGCGGAAATAGCGGGAGCACAGATACGCAGTATTTT
CASSGNSGSTDTQYF
>TRBD2|16|TRBJ2-1|.|TRBV5-4
TGTGCCAGCAGCAAGGCTAAGCGGGGTTCCTACAATGAGCAGTTCTTC
CASSKAKRGSYNEQFF
>.|13|TRBJ2-2|once|TRBV15
TGTGCCACCAGCGTGAGTCCCACCGGGGAGCTGTTTTTT
CATSVSPTGELFF
>.|14|TRBJ1-5|few|TRBV6-5
TGTGCCAGCAAACCGACAGTTAGCAATCAGCCCCAGCATTTT
CASKPTVSNQPQHF
>.|14|TRBJ1-2|.|TRBV28
TGTGCCAGCAGTCTTGCGGGGAGCTCCTATGGCTACACCTTC
CASSLAGSSYGYTF
>.|15|TRBJ1-2|.|TRBV6-1
TGTGCCAGCAGTGGGCTGGGCGGCAGCAACTATGGCTACACCTTC
CASSGLGGSNYGYTF
>.|12|TRBJ2-7|.|TRBV7-9
TGTGCCAGCAGCTATGACTACTACGAGCAGTACTTC
CASSYDYYEQYF
>TRBD1|12|TRBJ1-5|.|TRBV5-4
TGTGCCAGCAGCTTAGACAGGGGACCCCAGCATTTT
CASSLDRGPQHF
>TRBD1|15|TRBJ2-7|.|TRBV6-5
TGTGCCAGCAGTTTCAGCGACAGGGTTGAGTACGAGCAGTACTTC
CASSFSDRVEYEQYF
>.|15|TRBJ2-7|.|TRBV27
TGTGCCAGCAGCCAGGGACGGAAGTTTACCTACGAGCAGTACTTC
CASSQGRKFTYEQYF
>.|15|TRBJ1-5|.|TRBV10-2
TGCGCCAGCAGTCTGACAGGTGATAGCAATCAGCCCCAGCATTTT
CASSLTGDSNQPQHF
>TRBD1|14|TRBJ1-1|.|TRBV5-4
TGTGCCAGCAGTTTTAACAGGGGGCGGACTGAAGCTTTCTTT
CASSFNRGRTEAFF
>.|19|TRBJ1-5|.|TRBV30
TGTGCCTGGAGTGTTGGTCTGACAGTAACTAAGTATAGCAATCAGCCCCAGCATTTT
CAWSVGLTVTKYSNQPQHF
>.|15|TRBJ1-1|.|TRBV5-1
TGCGCCAGCACGATCTCAAGGGACACGAACACTGAAGCTTTCTTT
CASTISRDTNTEAFF
>.|13|TRBJ1-2|once|TRBV18
TGTGCCAGCTCACCGACCAAGGAGAGGGGCTACACCTTC
CASSPTKERGYTF
>.|15|TRBJ2-6|.|TRBV4-3
TGCGCCAGCAGCCAAGATCGCTCTGGGGCCAACGTCCTGACTTTC
CASSQDRSGANVLTF
>.|15|TRBJ1-3|.|TRBV9
TGTGCCAGCACCCCTTCCCCTCTCTCTGGAAACACCATATATTTT
CASTPSPLSGNTIYF
>.|11|TRBJ1-1|many|TRBV30
TGTGCCTGGACTCCGGGGGGCGTAGCTTTCTTT
CAWTPGGVAFF
>.|13|TRBJ2-1|.|TRBV7-8
TGTGCCAGCAGCTTGGGGGTGGGGAATAAGCAGTTCTTC
CASSLGVGNKQFF
>.|14|TRBJ1-1|once|TRBV7-2
TGTGCCAGCAGCCCGGAGACAGTGAACACTGAAGCTTTCTTT
CASSPETVNTEAFF
>.|12|TRBJ1-2|.|TRBV30
TGTGCCTGGAGCCTGACAGCTTATGGCTACACCTTC
CAWSLTAYGYTF
>.|15|TRBJ2-6|.|TRBV6-6
TGTGCCAGCAGTTACAGCACAGCTGGGGCCAACGTCCTGACTTTC
CASSYSTAGANVLTF
>.|13|TRBJ2-1|.|TRBV19
TGTGCCAGTAGTGCCACGGCCCGTAATGAGCAGTTCTTC
CASSATARNEQFF
>TRBD1|16|TRBJ2-3|.|TRBV19
TGTGCCAGTAGCAACAGGGGGCCCCCGAGCACAGATACGCAGTATTTT
CASSNRGPPSTDTQYF